One and the same sample provided the 6 T cell receptor beta chains below, sequenced in a study of blood T cell repertoires in COVID-19. The assay was immunoSEQ multiplex PCR, and TCRdb's table has in-frame clones only and misses some. The data show roughly 200,000 clones, with roughly 77% seen just once and 5.5% to 7% held by the top ten. The sample consisted of peripheral blood. These receptors came from a woman aged 40 to 49 with COVID-19, enrolled during active disease.

This sequence joins TRBV6-1 and TRBJ1-2; D remains ambiguous. This CDR3 has 14 amino acids. Trimming took off 1 base at V and 5 bases at J, with 11 bases between the two ends. CDR1 is MNHNS, CDR2 SASEGT, per germline. CDR3 sequence: CASSEGSYSYGYTF. CDR3 sequence (DNA): TGTGCCAGCAGTGAAGGCAGTTATTCATATGGCTACACCTTC.

The chain employs TRBV3-1 (or the pseudogene TRBV3-2) and TRBJ2-5; no clear D gene. This CDR3 has 13 residues. V was shortened by 1 base and J by 3 bases, with 6 bases between the two germline ends. Germline V gene sequence: CDR1 LGHDT, CDR2 YNNKEL (reference sequence). This CDR3 is CASSQGHKETQYF. CDR3 DNA sequence: TGTGCCAGCAGCCAAGGGCACAAAGAGACCCAGTACTTC.

The V gene is TRBV7-2, the J gene TRBJ1-3, with TRBD1 matching 9 bases. Trimming cost V 5 bases and J 3 bases; bases outside gene matches: 5. Germline V gene data show CDR1 as SGHTA and CDR2 as FQGNSA. This CDR3 is 15 amino acids long. Here the CDR3 DNA reads TGTGCCAGCAGCATGGACAGGGGAGGTGGAAACACCATATATTTT. Amino acid sequence: CASSMDRGGGNTIYF.

The chain is built from TRBV2 and TRBJ1-2; the D gene is possibly TRBD1 (6 bases). The CDR3 covers 13 residues. V shed 8 bases and J shed 5 bases, with 15 bases lying between them. CDR1 and CDR2 from the germline V gene are SNHLY and FYNNEI. The CDR3 bases are TGTGCCAGCCCTCCCAGGACAGAGTATGGCTACACCTTC. It codes for CASPPRTEYGYTF.

This chain's CDR3 is CASSFSGNPAGTEAFF. The CDR3 nucleotides read TGCGCCAGCAGCTTTTCGGGGAACCCCGCGGGTACTGAAGCTTTCTTT. This chain uses TRBV5-1 with TRBJ1-1; D gene unclear. Germline CDR1 SGHRS, CDR2 YFSETQ. The V gene lost 2 bases and the J gene lost 5 bases, with 19 bases spanning the gap. This CDR3 spans 16 amino acids. Looking up the rest from reference TRBV5-1 and TRBJ1-1 gives the full variable domain: KAGVTQTPRYLIKTRGQQVTLSCSPISGHRSVSWYQQTPGQGLQFLFEYFSETQRNKGNFPGRFSGRQFSNSRSEMNVSTLELGDSALYLCASSFSGNPAGTEAFFGQGTRLTVV.

V gene TRBV4-1 combines with J gene TRBJ1-1; perhaps TRBD1 as D (6 bases). The V gene lost 0 bases and the J gene lost 2 bases, with 16 bases spanning the gap. CDR1 and CDR2 from the germline V gene are MGHRA and YSYEKL. The CDR3 sequence is 17 residues long. The CDR3 here is CASSQDYLGTSNTEAFF. The CDR3 DNA reads TGCGCCAGCAGCCAAGATTATCTGGGGACAAGTAACACTGAAGCTTTCTTT.